The following is a T cell receptor (beta chain) sequence with its context. Donors were nominally healthy when sampled, though unrecorded immune exposures were likely. This specimen comes from a study of cytomegalovirus exposure and HLA in healthy donors. Vbeta (60) and Jbeta (13) primers were used in the PCR. Assay: immunoSEQ multiplex PCR; the TCRdb copy retains only in-frame clones and omits some. Of 130,000 to 150,000 clones in the sample, about 79% were seen once. V lost 5 bases and J 2 bases, leaving 12 bases between the germline ends. CDR1 and CDR2 from the germline V gene are MNHNY and SVGAGI (reference sequence). This CDR3 has 14 amino acids.

This clonotype originated in a male donor in good health and CMV-seronegative. V is TRBV6-6 and J is TRBJ1-2, with a possible D match to TRBD1 (5 bases). Sequenced input: PBMCs. CDR3 protein: CASSGRDSNYGYTF. The CDR3 DNA sequence: TGTGCCAGCAGTGGACGGGACTCCAACTATGGCTACACCTTC.